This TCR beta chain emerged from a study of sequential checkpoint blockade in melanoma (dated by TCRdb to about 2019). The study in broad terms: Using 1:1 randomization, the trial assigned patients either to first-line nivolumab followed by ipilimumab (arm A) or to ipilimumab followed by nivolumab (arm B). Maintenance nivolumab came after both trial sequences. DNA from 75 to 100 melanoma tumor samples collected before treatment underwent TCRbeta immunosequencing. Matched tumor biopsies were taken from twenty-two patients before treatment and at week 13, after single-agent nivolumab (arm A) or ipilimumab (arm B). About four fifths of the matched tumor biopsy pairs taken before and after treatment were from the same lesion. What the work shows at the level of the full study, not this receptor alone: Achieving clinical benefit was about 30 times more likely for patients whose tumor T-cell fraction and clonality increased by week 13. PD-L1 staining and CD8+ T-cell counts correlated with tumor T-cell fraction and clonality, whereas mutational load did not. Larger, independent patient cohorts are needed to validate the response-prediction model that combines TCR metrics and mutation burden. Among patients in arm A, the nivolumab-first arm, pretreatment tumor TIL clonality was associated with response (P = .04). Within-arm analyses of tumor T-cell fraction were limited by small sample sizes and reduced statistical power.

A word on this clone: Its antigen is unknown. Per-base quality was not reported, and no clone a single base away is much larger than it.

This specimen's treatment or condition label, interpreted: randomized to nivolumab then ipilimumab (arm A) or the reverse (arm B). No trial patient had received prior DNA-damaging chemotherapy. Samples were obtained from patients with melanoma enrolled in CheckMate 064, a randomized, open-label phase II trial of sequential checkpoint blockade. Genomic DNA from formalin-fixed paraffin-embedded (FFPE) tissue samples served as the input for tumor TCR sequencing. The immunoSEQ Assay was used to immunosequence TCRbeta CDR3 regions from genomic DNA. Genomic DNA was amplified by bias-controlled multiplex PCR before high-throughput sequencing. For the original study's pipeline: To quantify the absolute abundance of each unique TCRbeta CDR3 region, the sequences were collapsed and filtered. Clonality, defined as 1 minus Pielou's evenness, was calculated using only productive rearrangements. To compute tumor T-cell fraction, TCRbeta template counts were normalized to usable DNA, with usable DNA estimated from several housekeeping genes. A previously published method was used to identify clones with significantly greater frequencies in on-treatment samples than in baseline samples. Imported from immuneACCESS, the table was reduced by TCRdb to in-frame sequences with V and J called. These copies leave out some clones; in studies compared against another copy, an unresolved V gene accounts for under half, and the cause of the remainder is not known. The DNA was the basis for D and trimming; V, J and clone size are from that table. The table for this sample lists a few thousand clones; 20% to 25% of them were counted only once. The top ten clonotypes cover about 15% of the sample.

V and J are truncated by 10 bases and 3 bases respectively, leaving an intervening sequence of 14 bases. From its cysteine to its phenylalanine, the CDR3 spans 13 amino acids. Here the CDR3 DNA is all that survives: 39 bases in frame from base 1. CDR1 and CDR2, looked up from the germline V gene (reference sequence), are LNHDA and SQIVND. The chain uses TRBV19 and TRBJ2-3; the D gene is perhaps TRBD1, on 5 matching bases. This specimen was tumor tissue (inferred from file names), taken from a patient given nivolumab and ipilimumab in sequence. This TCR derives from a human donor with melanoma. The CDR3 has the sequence CATSQGRTDTQYF. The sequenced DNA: TGTGCCACCTCTCAGGGAAGGACAGATACGCAGTATTTT. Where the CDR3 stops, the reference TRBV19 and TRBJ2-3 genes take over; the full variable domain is DGGITQSPKYLFRKEGQNVTLSCEQNLNHDAMYWYRQDPGQGLRLIYYSQIVNDFQKGDIAEGYSVSREKKESFPLTVTSAQKNPTAFYLCATSQGRTDTQYFGPGTRLTVL.